Shown below are 2 T cell receptor beta chains from a single sample sequenced in a study of a mutant IDH1 vaccine in newly diagnosed glioma. These receptors lack a known antigen. Time point here: week 5, during vaccination. Each dose delivered 300 ug of mutant IDH1 20-mer peptide subcutaneously with imiquimod. TCRdb's copy holds only in-frame clones and misses some; the assay was immunoSEQ multiplex PCR. Among roughly 51,000 clones listed, approximately 82% were seen once. The material was PBMCs, obtained from a glioma patient whose treatment included an IDH1 peptide vaccine. The receptor source for this set is a woman younger than 35 with glioma. Some clones in this sample may be carry-over from other donors' samples.

The chain uses TRBV19 and TRBJ2-3, with 9 bases that match TRBD1. The length of the CDR3 is 14 residues. Germline V CDR1 and CDR2: LNHDA, SQIVND (reference sequence). V dropped 7 bases and J dropped 2; count of bases not matched to a gene: 4. The CDR3 sequence is CASKQGALTDTQYF. DNA for the CDR3: TGTGCCAGTAAACAGGGGGCTCTCACAGATACGCAGTATTTT.

This clone has a handful of counts. The genes are TRBV2 and TRBJ1-4; D possibly corresponds to TRBD1 (5 bases). The V end was cut by 0 bases, the J end by 8 bases, with 7 bases between. The CDR3 covers 13 residues. Germline lookup yields CDR1 SNHLY and CDR2 FYNNEI. CDR3 DNA sequence: TGTGCCAGCAGTGAAGCAGGGGTAGAAAAACTGTTTTTT. Its translation: CASSEAGVEKLFF.